This TCR beta chain was sequenced in a study of CD8 T cells in ankylosing spondylitis. In its sample, this clonotype was seen many times. Its matching antigen is unknown. The study's findings and limits: What appeared characteristic of ankylosing spondylitis blood was a TCR beta motif of eight highly homologous variants.

TCRdb passed the 5' RACE reads through MiXCR, listing each CDR3 protein once. The sample includes 220,000 or so distinct CDR3 sequences, around 19% of them seen just once. Germline CDR1 reads MGHDK; CDR2 reads SYGVNS. The V end lost 2 bases, the J end lost 3 bases, and 13 bases lay between the germline ends. This CDR3 has 15 residues. The source is a male donor with ankylosing spondylitis. This chain uses TRBV25-1 with TRBJ1-2; no clear D gene. Sequencing was performed on blood, either unsorted or a sorted T cell fraction (not recorded which). CDR3 region: CASSEGLGRDYGYTF. The CDR3 DNA sequence: TGTGCCAGCAGTGAAGGTTTGGGCCGCGACTATGGCTACACCTTC.